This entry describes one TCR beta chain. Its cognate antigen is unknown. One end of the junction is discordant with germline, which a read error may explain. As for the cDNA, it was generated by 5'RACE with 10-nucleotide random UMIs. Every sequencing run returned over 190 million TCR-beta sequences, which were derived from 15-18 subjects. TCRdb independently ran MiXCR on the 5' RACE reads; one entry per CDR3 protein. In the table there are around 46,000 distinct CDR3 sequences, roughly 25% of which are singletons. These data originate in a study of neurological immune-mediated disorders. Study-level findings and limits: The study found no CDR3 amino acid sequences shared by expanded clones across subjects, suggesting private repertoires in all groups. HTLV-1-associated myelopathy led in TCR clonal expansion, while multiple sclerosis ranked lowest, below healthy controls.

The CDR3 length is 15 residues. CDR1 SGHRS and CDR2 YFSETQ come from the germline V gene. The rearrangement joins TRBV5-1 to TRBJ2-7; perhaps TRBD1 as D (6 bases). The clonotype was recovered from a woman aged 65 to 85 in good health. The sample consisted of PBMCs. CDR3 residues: CASSAEAGDAYEQCF. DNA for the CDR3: TGCGCCAGCAGCGCCGAGGCAGGGGATGCGTACGAGCAGTGCTTC. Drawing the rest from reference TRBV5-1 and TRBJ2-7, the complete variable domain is KAGVTQTPRYLIKTRGQQVTLSCSPISGHRSVSWYQQTPGQGLQFLFEYFSETQRNKGNFPGRFSGRQFSNSRSEMNVSTLELGDSALYLCASSAEAGDAYEQCFGPGTRLTVT.